This T cell receptor (beta chain) was recovered during a study of blood T cell repertoires in COVID-19. Study as a whole: Samples representing acute and convalescent COVID-19 were sourced from the United States, Italy and Spain.

Across about 22 US areas, participants ranged in age from about 18 to 89 years. Germline loops: CDR1 SGHAT, CDR2 FQNNGV. The CDR3 runs to 18 residues. V was pared by 4 bases and J by 4 bases, with 15 bases of the junction left unmatched. Methods used by the authors: Scientists estimated how many nucleated cells there were by amplifying reference gene primers. Assay used: immunoSEQ multiplex PCR; TCRdb lists only in-frame clones, some missing. V and J calls and clone size are as listed in that table; D and trimming were resolved from the DNA. The repertoire includes 250,000 to 350,000 clones, 75% to 90% of them detected once, and roughly 4% sits in the top ten.

The TCR originated in a woman in her 30s who had recovered from COVID-19. The sample comprised PBMCs or T cells enriched from blood (not recorded which). The chain carries TRBV11-2 and TRBJ2-3, with 9 bases fitting TRBD2. CDR3 coding DNA: TGTGCCAGCAGCTCACCGCCCGGGGCGGGGGGGCAGCCAGATACGCAGTATTTT. It yields the protein CASSSPPGAGGQPDTQYF.